The rows below give T cell receptor beta chains drawn from one sample of a study of blood T cell repertoires in COVID-19. TCRdb keeps only in-frame clones here, not all; method: immunoSEQ multiplex PCR. The sample contains 120,000 to 150,000 clones, just under 85% of which appear only once. Sequencing used peripheral blood. The receptors derive from a woman in her thirties or forties with active or convalescent COVID-19. Both conserved end residues are part of each CDR3. D genes are given only for firm matches. Where a row states a size, it is once, few, many or the class of an expanded clone; other rows omit it.

v_gene	d_gene	abundance	j_gene	CDR3aa	CDR3nt
TRBV10-2	TRBD1	-	TRBJ1-2	CASMGTAELYGYTF	TGCGCCAGCATGGGGACAGCTGAACTCTATGGCTACACCTTC
TRBV6-2/TRBV6-3	-	-	TRBJ2-1	CASSYSVSSVSAYNEQFF	TGTGCCAGCAGTTACTCCGTCTCTAGCGTTTCTGCCTACAATGAGCAGTTCTTC
TRBV14	-	once	TRBJ1-2	CASSLHRVNYGYTF	TGTGCCAGCAGCCTACACAGGGTTAACTATGGCTACACCTTC
TRBV5-4	TRBD2	once	TRBJ2-3	CASSRSGGQLDTQYF	TGTGCCAGCAGCCGTAGCGGGGGGCAATTGGATACGCAGTATTTT
TRBV3-1/TRBV3-2	TRBD1	-	TRBJ1-2	CASSQETGGRYGYTF	TGTGCCAGCAGCCAAGAGACAGGGGGTCGGTATGGCTACACCTTC
TRBV19	TRBD1	-	TRBJ2-4	CASSTTTGALDIQYF	TGTGCCAGTAGTACGACGACAGGGGCGTTGGACATTCAGTACTTC
TRBV27	TRBD1	-	TRBJ1-4	CANAGQGNEKLFF	TGTGCCAACGCGGGACAGGGGAATGAAAAACTGTTTTTT
TRBV2	TRBD1	-	TRBJ1-4	CASSERQGGEKLFF	TGTGCCAGCAGTGAACGACAGGGCGGTGAAAAACTGTTTTTT
TRBV18	TRBD2	-	TRBJ2-7	CASSPGGGPAYEQYF	TGTGCCAGCTCACCAGGGGGGGGACCCGCCTACGAGCAGTACTTC
TRBV24-1	TRBD1	once	TRBJ1-5	CATSDIQGDQPQHF	TGTGCCACCAGTGATATACAGGGGGACCAGCCCCAGCATTTT
TRBV28	-	once	TRBJ2-7	CASSFNSPYEQYF	TGTGCCAGCAGTTTCAACAGCCCCTACGAGCAGTACTTC
TRBV3-1/TRBV3-2	TRBD2	-	TRBJ2-1	CASSKGSGGPTSGGNEQFF	TGTGCCAGCAGCAAGGGTAGCGGGGGGCCTACCTCCGGCGGCAATGAGCAGTTCTTC
TRBV5-5	-	-	TRBJ2-7	CASSLGPGSYEQYF	TGTGCCAGCAGCTTGGGGCCCGGGAGCTACGAGCAGTACTTC
TRBV5-1	TRBD1	-	TRBJ1-2	CASSSGTANYGYTF	TGCGCCAGCAGCTCGGGGACAGCGAACTATGGCTACACCTTC
TRBV30	-	few	TRBJ2-7	CAWSVLGRRIEQYF	TGTGCCTGGAGTGTACTGGGCCGCCGGATCGAGCAGTACTTC
TRBV5-1	TRBD1	-	TRBJ1-4	CASRDMTGIDEKLFF	TGCGCCAGCAGGGATATGACAGGGATAGATGAAAAACTGTTTTTT
TRBV9	TRBD1	-	TRBJ1-3	CASSVDRGPGNTIYF	TGTGCCAGCAGCGTAGACAGGGGGCCTGGAAACACCATATATTTT
TRBV9	-	-	TRBJ2-1	CASSVGARTSYNEQFF	TGTGCCAGCAGCGTAGGCGCGCGTACGTCCTACAATGAGCAGTTCTTC
TRBV29-1	-	-	TRBJ1-1	CSVDRGGTEAFF	TGCAGCGTCGACCGGGGGGGGACTGAAGCTTTCTTT
TRBV27	TRBD1	-	TRBJ1-5	CASQTGFNQPQHF	TGTGCCAGTCAGACAGGGTTCAATCAGCCCCAGCATTTT
TRBV3-1/TRBV3-2	TRBD1	-	TRBJ1-1	CASSPKQGATNTEAFF	TGTGCCAGCAGCCCTAAACAGGGGGCCACGAACACTGAAGCTTTCTTT
TRBV5-1	TRBD1	-	TRBJ1-2	CASSVDRDYGYTF	TGCGCCAGCAGCGTGGACAGGGACTATGGCTACACCTTC
TRBV2	TRBD2	-	TRBJ2-2	CASSASGGLSTGELFF	TGTGCCAGCAGCGCTAGCGGGGGGCTATCTACCGGGGAGCTGTTTTTT
TRBV2	-	-	TRBJ1-6	CASRTFGSPLHF	TGTGCCAGCAGGACATTCGGTTCACCCCTCCACTTT
TRBV28	TRBD1	-	TRBJ2-7	CASSTTGQGIRNEQYF	TGTGCCAGCAGTACAACTGGACAGGGGATAAGGAACGAGCAGTACTTC
TRBV27	TRBD1	-	TRBJ2-6	CASSLYFGQGSYSGANVLTF	TGTGCCAGCAGTCTATACTTCGGACAGGGGAGTTACTCTGGGGCCAACGTCCTGACTTTC
TRBV25-1	-	-	TRBJ2-7	CASSGGPSYEQYF	TGTGCCAGCAGCGGGGGGCCCTCCTACGAGCAGTACTTC
TRBV14	TRBD2	-	TRBJ2-7	CASSPGLAASEQYF	TGTGCCAGCAGCCCAGGACTAGCGGCATCAGAGCAGTACTTC
TRBV7-2	-	once	TRBJ1-2	CASSSPTGVGYTF	TGTGCCAGCAGCTCGCCGACAGGTGTCGGCTACACCTTC
TRBV5-1	TRBD1	once	TRBJ1-5	CASSWGDRSNQPQHF	TGCGCCAGCAGCTGGGGGGACAGGTCTAATCAGCCCCAGCATTTT
TRBV6-5	TRBD1	-	TRBJ1-2	CASSYRGQYYGYTF	TGTGCCAGCAGTTACAGGGGACAGTACTATGGCTACACCTTC
TRBV30	-	-	TRBJ1-5	CAWSVPGGWRNQPQHF	TGTGCCTGGAGTGTACCGGGAGGGTGGCGCAATCAGCCCCAGCATTTT
TRBV3-1/TRBV3-2	TRBD2	-	TRBJ2-3	CASSQVRGGATDTQYF	TGTGCCAGCAGCCAAGTACGCGGGGGGGCGACAGATACGCAGTATTTT
TRBV29-1	TRBD1	-	TRBJ2-7	CSVGRGWYEQYF	TGCAGCGTTGGCAGGGGGTGGTACGAGCAGTACTTC
TRBV7-2	TRBD1	-	TRBJ1-5	CASSLAGTGQPQHF	TGTGCCAGCAGCTTAGCAGGGACAGGGCAGCCCCAGCATTTT